The 9 T cell receptor beta chains listed next were all sequenced from one sample in a study of blood T cell repertoires in COVID-19. Sequenced by immunoSEQ multiplex PCR; TCRdb stores in-frame clones only, minus some. The sample shows 120,000 to 150,000 clones, around 80% of them seen only once. Sequencing was done on a sample of peripheral blood. The receptors stem from a human donor in a cohort sampled during active COVID-19.

The chain has TRBV7-8 and TRBJ1-1, with 7 nucleotides matching TRBD1. There are 15 residues in the CDR3. CDR1 SGHVS and CDR2 FQNEAQ come from the germline V gene. After removal of 3 bases from V and 1 base from J, the junction contained 5 bases not matched to a gene. CDR3: CASSFLGQRNTEAFF. The CDR3 DNA sequence: TGTGCCAGCAGCTTCCTGGGACAGAGGAACACTGAAGCTTTCTTT.

This clone was found a few times. The chain joins TRBV6-2 or TRBV6-3 to TRBJ1-5, with 7 bases that match TRBD1. CDR3 length: 14 residues. Germline assignment: CDR1 MNHEY and CDR2 SVGEGT. V was clipped by 6 bases and J by 5 bases; unmatched bases: 7. CDR3 bases: TGTGCCAGCAGCCCGACAGGGCTGGATCAGCCCCAGCATTTT. It codes for CASSPTGLDQPQHF.

V gene TRBV2 combines with J gene TRBJ2-5; a possible D gene is TRBD1 (6 bases). The CDR3 has 13 residues. From germline, CDR1 is SNHLY and CDR2 FYNNEI. The germline V and J ends were trimmed by 5 bases and 4 bases, with 11 bases remaining between them. CDR3: CASSQGIRETQYF. DNA for the CDR3: TGTGCCAGCAGTCAGGGGATAAGAGAGACCCAGTACTTC.

The rearrangement joins TRBV6-6 to TRBJ2-1, with TRBD1 identical over 10 bases. CDR1 and CDR2 (germline): MNHNY, SVGAGI (reference sequence). Losses at the gene ends were 5 bases for V and 9 bases for J; bases not matched to a gene: 4. This CDR3 has 13 amino acids. This chain's CDR3 is CASSTDRGIEQFF. CDR3 sequence (DNA): TGTGCCAGCAGTACGGACAGGGGGATTGAGCAGTTCTTC.

The chain links TRBV28 to TRBJ1-6, with 8 nucleotides matching TRBD1. The CDR3 is made up of 14 amino acids. Per germline, CDR1 MDHEN and CDR2 SYDVKM. The ends lost 5 bases at V and 9 bases at J; junction bases unmatched: 6. The CDR3 region is CASSPTGGASPLHF. DNA for the CDR3: TGTGCCAGCAGTCCCACAGGGGGGGCTTCACCCCTCCACTTT.

V is TRBV7-3 and J is TRBJ2-5; TRBD2 matches at 7 bases. Germline V CDR1 and CDR2: SGHTA, FQGTGA. The CDR3 loop spans 16 amino acids. V lost 5 bases, J lost 4 bases, and 13 bases stayed unmatched. CDR3 protein: CASSPRGEGRGETQYF. The CDR3 DNA reads TGTGCCAGCAGCCCACGAGGGGAGGGAAGGGGAGAGACCCAGTACTTC.

The chain has TRBV7-2 and TRBJ1-2; possible D gene TRBD1, 5 bases. The length of the CDR3 is 15 residues. Trimming stripped 0 bases from V and 8 bases from J, with 16 bases between. Germline V gene data show CDR1 as SGHTA and CDR2 as FQGNSA. CDR3 coding DNA: TGTGCCAGCAGCTTAGCGCTGGGGGGATCGGCAGGCTACACCTTC. This codes for CASSLALGGSAGYTF.

The gene calls are TRBV6-2 or TRBV6-3 and TRBJ1-2; perhaps TRBD1 as D (5 bases). CDR1 and CDR2 (germline): MNHEY, SVGEGT. CDR3 length equals 15 residues. The V and J ends lost 5 bases and 2 bases respectively, with 15 bases between them. The CDR3 DNA follows: TGTGCCAGCAGTCTCTCCGGGACTGCAAACTATGGCTACACCTTC. Its translation is CASSLSGTANYGYTF.

The J gene is TRBJ2-7, the V gene TRBV12-5; perhaps TRBD2 as D (7 bases). V lost 3 bases, J lost 2 bases, and 14 bases lay in between. CDR3 length: 15 residues. Germline V CDR1 and CDR2: LGHNT, FRNRAP. CDR3 sequence (DNA): TGTGCTAGTGGTTTAGAGGGGGGGGGTCCCTACGAGCAGTACTTC. It codes for CASGLEGGGPYEQYF.